Presented here are 13 T cell receptor beta chains from one specimen sequenced in a study of Ad26.COV2.S vaccination and SARS-CoV-2 variants. The treatment: roughly 20 received Ad26.COV2.S at low or high dose, single or two shots; about 5 received placebo; per-sample allocation not given. Material that was analyzed had been drawn on day 63 after the first vaccine or placebo injection. This table comes from immunoSEQ multiplex PCR, and its TCRdb copy is limited to in-frame clones, with some not included. The data show about 450,000 clones, 85% to 90% seen once. Sequenced here: peripheral blood, sampled in a trial of Ad26.COV2.S vaccine versus placebo. These receptor sequences come from a person between 18 and 65 years old who received the Ad26.COV2.S COVID-19 vaccine or a placebo.

The chain combines TRBV27 with TRBJ1-2; 10 bases line up with TRBD1. Per germline, CDR1 MNHEY and CDR2 SMNVEV (reference sequence). The V gene end was trimmed by 5 bases and the J gene end by 2 bases; junction bases not matched to a gene: 14. The CDR3 spans 18 residues. CDR3 nucleotides: TGTGCCAGCAGTCCGTATTCGACGTGGGACAGGGGAAACTATGGCTACACCTTC. It encodes CASSPYSTWDRGNYGYTF.

The chain recombines TRBV19 with TRBJ1-4; 8 bases are shared with TRBD1. V lost 4 bases and J lost 8; bases outside the gene matches: 3. The CDR3 loop spans 13 amino acids. The germline V gene has CDR1 LNHDA and CDR2 SQIVND (reference sequence). The CDR3 protein is CASSTRTGEKLFF. DNA of the CDR3: TGTGCCAGTAGTACCCGGACAGGGGAAAAACTGTTTTTT.

The V gene is TRBV15, the J gene TRBJ1-6, with no clear D. The CDR3 spans 15 residues. The germline V gene encodes CDR1 LNHNV and CDR2 YYDKDF (reference sequence). Deletions cut 3 bases from V and 6 bases from J, with 12 bases between. CDR3 sequence: CATSSRARPNSPLHF. The CDR3 DNA reads TGTGCCACCAGCAGCCGGGCCCGACCTAATTCACCCCTCCACTTT. Full variable domain (missing parts from reference TRBV15 and TRBJ1-6): DAMVIQNPRYQVTQFGKPVTLSCSQTLNHNVMYWYQQKSSQAPKLLFHYYDKDFNNEADTPDNFQSRRPNTSFCFLDIRSPGLGDTAMYLCATSSRARPNSPLHFGNGTRLTVT.

The gene calls are TRBV11-2 and TRBJ1-4; D is possibly TRBD1 (5 bases). This CDR3 contains 15 residues. CDR1 and CDR2 (germline): SGHAT, FQNNGV. Trimming shortened V by 1 base and J by 8 bases, and 14 bases separated the two germline ends. The CDR3 DNA is TGTGCCAGCAGCTTAGCGTGGGGACCTCTCGAAAAACTGTTTTTT. Translation gives CASSLAWGPLEKLFF.

This chain joins TRBV7-2 and TRBJ1-1, with 8 bases fitting TRBD1. V lost 8 bases to trimming and J lost 8 bases; unmatched junction nucleotides: 10. Germline V gene data show CDR1 as SGHTA and CDR2 as FQGNSA. The CDR3 is 13 amino acids. CDR3 protein: CASLQGALGEAFF. The DNA of the CDR3 is TGTGCCAGCCTGCAGGGGGCGTTGGGGGAAGCTTTCTTT.

This chain uses TRBV29-1 with TRBJ2-2, with a possible D match to TRBD2 (6 bases). Looked up from germline, CDR1 is SQVTM and CDR2 is ANQGSEA. Trimming took 5 bases from V and 1 from J, leaving 11 bases between them. The CDR3 length is 14 residues. CDR3: CSVLRGKNTGELFF. The CDR3 DNA is TGCAGCGTTCTACGGGGGAAGAACACCGGGGAGCTGTTTTTT.

The genes are TRBV7-2 and TRBJ1-3; D is perhaps TRBD1 (6 bases). This CDR3 is built from 14 residues. Trimming cost V 7 bases and J 4 bases, with 14 bases left between them. Germline CDR1 and CDR2: SGHTA and FQGNSA. As DNA, the CDR3 is TGTGCCAGCACCCAGGGGTCAGCCGGAAACACCATATATTTT. Its protein product is CASTQGSAGNTIYF.

The chain combines TRBV7-9 with TRBJ2-3, with a possible D match to TRBD1 (6 bases). The CDR3 runs 12 residues. V dropped 4 bases and J dropped 4 bases, with 6 bases sitting between them. CDR1 is SEHNR, CDR2 FQNEAQ, per germline (reference sequence). In DNA, the CDR3 is TGTGCCAGCAGCTACAGGGCAGATACGCAGTATTTT. Residues: CASSYRADTQYF.

V gene TRBV19 combines with J gene TRBJ2-7; 10 bases line up with TRBD1. From germline, CDR1 is LNHDA and CDR2 SQIVND (reference sequence). The CDR3 runs 15 residues. With V trimmed by 7 bases and J by 4 bases, 10 bases remained unmatched. This CDR3 is CASMAPGQGIYEQYF. CDR3 nucleotides: TGTGCCAGTATGGCCCCGGGACAGGGGATTTACGAGCAGTACTTC.

This sequence joins TRBV5-6 and TRBJ2-2; possibly TRBD1 for D (5 bases). V was cut by 1 base and J by 1 base, with 14 bases left in between. The CDR3 is 17 amino acids. Germline V lookup: CDR1 SGHDT, CDR2 YYEEEE. The DNA for the CDR3 is TGTGCCAGCAGCTTGACTCAGGGTCCTTGGAACACCGGGGAGCTGTTTTTT. It codes for CASSLTQGPWNTGELFF.

V gene TRBV5-1 combines with J gene TRBJ1-4; TRBD1 agrees at 7 bases. The CDR3 length is 14 residues. In germline, CDR1 is SGHRS, CDR2 YFSETQ. J gave up 4 bases and V 5 bases, and 5 bases lay outside the gene matches. CDR3: CASSPGQINEKLFF. Here the CDR3 DNA reads TGCGCCAGCAGTCCGGGACAGATTAATGAAAAACTGTTTTTT.

This chain links TRBV16 with TRBJ1-1, with a possible D match to TRBD1 (5 bases). V dropped 6 bases and J dropped 0 bases, with 17 bases sitting between them. The germline V gene has CDR1 KGHSY and CDR2 FQNENV. The CDR3 consists of 16 residues. The CDR3 spells CASSPGRQRLNTEAFF. The DNA of the CDR3 is TGTGCCAGCAGTCCGGGTCGACAGAGACTGAACACTGAAGCTTTCTTT.

This chain's CDR3 is CASSLKGTGSYNEQFF. The CDR3 region has the DNA TGTGCCAGTAGTTTAAAAGGAACAGGGAGCTACAATGAGCAGTTCTTC. The gene calls are TRBV19 and TRBJ2-1; the D gene is possibly TRBD1 (6 bases). V was pared by 5 bases and J by 3 bases, with 17 bases between. Germline V CDR1 and CDR2: LNHDA, SQIVND (reference sequence). The CDR3 is 16 amino acids.